The next 2 T cell receptor beta chains were all read from a single sample in a study of prognosis after radiotherapy for stage I lung cancer. Amplification of TCR beta CDR3 from genomic DNA used two-round multiplex PCR. Gene-specific TRBV and TRBJ primers were used in PCR round one. TCRdb used MiXCR to reprocess the multiplex PCR reads, holding one entry per CDR3 protein. The sample carries roughly 30,000 distinct CDR3 sequences, roughly 40% recorded once. The source was PBMCs, collected before or after stereotactic body radiation therapy (not recorded which). These receptor sequences come from a donor at least 50 years old with non-small cell lung cancer.

This clonotype was counted many times. The chain employs TRBV7-6 and TRBJ2-1; D is unresolved. This CDR3 spans 14 amino acids. Germline V gene data show CDR1 as SGHVS and CDR2 as FNYEAQ. The ends were cut back, 5 bases at V and 0 bases at J, with 8 bases in the middle. CDR3 DNA: TGTGCCAGCAGCGCCGTAAACTCCTACAATGAGCAGTTCTTC. It yields the protein CASSAVNSYNEQFF.

This clonotype was seen a few times. This chain joins TRBV20-1 and TRBJ2-7, with D perhaps matching TRBD2 (5 bases). The V end was cut by 6 bases, the J end by 0 bases, with 15 bases between. Per germline, CDR1 DFQATT and CDR2 SNEGSKA (reference sequence). The CDR3 is 14 amino acids. In nucleotides, the CDR3 is TGCAGTGCCGAGCCGCCGAGGGACTCCTACGAGCAGTACTTC. Its protein is CSAEPPRDSYEQYF.